This paragraph covers one T cell receptor (beta chain) sequence. Antigen unknown. This entry is derived from a study of shared clonotypes between healthy human individuals. Per the original methods: Junction-only immunoSEQ sequences carried no quality scores, so filtering differed. Assay used: immunoSEQ multiplex PCR; TCRdb lists only in-frame clones, some missing. That table is the source of V, J and clone size, and D and trimming were worked out from the DNA. The sample comprises a few hundred thousand clones, about 97% of which are singletons, and roughly 0.05% rests with the top ten. The V gene lost 7 bases and the J gene lost 5 bases, with 19 bases spanning the gap. Germline lookup yields CDR1 SGHRS and CDR2 YFSETQ. The CDR3 is 15 amino acids. Findings of the study overall: Generally, estimated richness proved larger in naive subsets than it did in memory subsets. Compared with clonotypes that all four donors shared, non-shared clonotypes had lower generation probabilities. Since donors were few, the genetic and exposure-history diversity represented was limited.

The clonotype comes from a woman aged 25 to 39 in good health. The sequencing sample was made of naive CD4+ T cells sorted from blood. Noted subset: CD45RA+ positively selected. The gene calls are TRBV5-1 and TRBJ2-1; possibly TRBD2 for D (5 bases). The DNA for the CDR3 is TGCGCCAGCTCCCGAGGTCGGGATCGAGACAATGAGCAGTTCTTC. Its protein is CASSRGRDRDNEQFF.